The next 20 T cell receptor beta chains were all read from a single sample in a study of spatial heterogeneity in lung cancer. As for time point: sample taken at primary tumor resection. Whole RNA was taken from tumor, nontumor lung or frozen PBMC; it was then sequenced unsorted. Using its own MiXCR run on the 5' RACE reads, TCRdb lists one record per CDR3 protein. The top ten clones hold about 6.8% of a sample with tens of thousands of distinct CDR3 sequences, under 25% of them seen once. The source material was PBMCs, sampled at surgery. These receptors were collected from a male donor with early-stage non-small cell lung cancer.

The V and J genes are TRBV3-1 and TRBJ2-7, with a weak D call TRBD2 (6 bases). Trimming took 6 bases from V and 6 from J, leaving 12 bases between them. Germline CDR1 LGHDT, CDR2 YNNKEL (reference sequence). This CDR3 contains 12 residues. This CDR3 reads CASRSGRGEQYF. The CDR3 nucleotides read TGTGCCAGCAGATCCGGGAGAGGCGAGCAGTACTTC.

This clonotype was counted ten times or more. The V and J genes are TRBV30 and TRBJ1-5; D gene unclear. This CDR3 region has 16 residues. V was pared by 0 bases and J by 7 bases, with 19 bases between. Germline CDR1 is GTSNPN and CDR2 is SVGIG (reference sequence). CDR3 in amino acids: CAWSVLGVDRGQPQHF. DNA for the CDR3: TGTGCCTGGAGTGTACTCGGGGTGGACCGAGGACAGCCCCAGCATTTT.

This clonotype was recorded a few times. The chain joins TRBV29-1 to TRBJ2-1; D uncertain. Germline CDR1 SQVTM, CDR2 ANQGSEA. CDR3 length equals 11 residues. The V end was cut by 2 bases, the J end by 7 bases, with 6 bases between. The DNA of the CDR3 is TGCAGCGTTGAAATGGGGAATGAGCAGTTCTTC. This codes for CSVEMGNEQFF.

This clonotype has ten or more counts. J is TRBJ1-1 and V is TRBV10-3; D is unclear. The germline gives CDR1 ENHRY, CDR2 SYGVKD. CDR3 length equals 15 residues. V was trimmed by 7 bases and J by 3 bases, leaving 18 bases between them. CDR3: CAIMRGSGWDTEAFF. The CDR3 region has the DNA TGTGCCATCATGAGAGGGTCTGGTTGGGACACTGAAGCTTTCTTT.

The genes are TRBV4-3 and TRBJ2-1, with 8 bases aligning to TRBD2. The CDR3 sequence is 13 residues long. Unmatched junction bases numbered 6, after V lost 6 bases and J lost 8 bases. CDR1 is LGHNA, CDR2 YSLEER, per germline. The chain's CDR3 is CASSSGARDEQFF. Here the CDR3 DNA reads TGCGCCAGCAGTAGCGGGGCCAGGGATGAGCAGTTCTTC.

This chain joins TRBV10-3 and TRBJ2-5; possibly TRBD2 for D (5 bases). The germline V and J ends were trimmed by 7 bases and 1 base, with 10 bases remaining between them. The CDR3 loop spans 13 amino acids. Germline CDR1 and CDR2: ENHRY and SYGVKD. CDR3 residues: CAIKGGGQETQYF. The DNA of the CDR3 is TGTGCCATCAAAGGCGGAGGCCAAGAGACCCAGTACTTC.

There are a few counts of this clonotype. V and J are TRBV7-2 and TRBJ2-2; D ambiguous. This CDR3 is 16 amino acids long. CDR1 and CDR2 from the germline V gene are SGHTA and FQGNSA. V gave up 3 bases and J gave up 0 bases, with 11 bases separating them. DNA for the CDR3: TGTGCCAGCAGCTTGTTGAACCCACCGAACACCGGGGAGCTGTTTTTT. Translated: CASSLLNPPNTGELFF.

This clonotype has at least ten counts. The chain couples TRBV3-1 to TRBJ1-1; 8 nucleotides line up with TRBD1. The V segment lost 4 bases and the J segment 5 bases; nucleotides outside the gene matches: 6. Germline CDR1 and CDR2: LGHDT and YNNKEL (reference sequence). This CDR3 is 14 amino acids long. The DNA of the CDR3 is TGTGCCAGCAGCCGCCAAACAGGGGGTACTGAAGCTTTCTTT. Translating gives CASSRQTGGTEAFF.

The sample holds many counts of this clonotype. The V gene is TRBV20-1, the J gene TRBJ2-1; TRBD1 matches at 9 bases. This CDR3 is built from 16 residues. Germline assignment: CDR1 DFQATT and CDR2 SNEGSKA (reference sequence). V shed 6 bases and J 8 bases; nucleotides not matched to a gene: 17. In DNA form, the CDR3 reads TGCAGTGCGCATCGTACCGGGACAGGGTTTAGCTATGAGCAGTTCTTC. It is translated as CSAHRTGTGFSYEQFF.

This chain links TRBV28 with TRBJ2-7, with 8 bases aligning to TRBD1. The CDR3 loop spans 14 amino acids. Losses at the gene ends were 0 bases for V and 5 bases for J; bases not matched to a gene: 3. Germline lookup yields CDR1 MDHEN and CDR2 SYDVKM. In DNA, the CDR3 is TGTGCCAGCAGTTTATGGCAGGGGGCAGACGAGCAGTACTTC. This gives the protein CASSLWQGADEQYF.

The rearrangement joins TRBV29-1 to TRBJ2-5; 8 positions match TRBD2. CDR3 length: 13 amino acids. Germline V gene sequence: CDR1 SQVTM, CDR2 ANQGSEA. V trimming: 6 bases; J trimming: 5 bases; junction bases outside the gene matches: 8. The CDR3 DNA reads TGCAGCGTCTTAGGACTAGCCGGGGAGACCCAGTACTTC. Translation: CSVLGLAGETQYF.

This chain uses TRBV18 with TRBJ1-5; no definite D call. The CDR3 contains 14 residues. V was cut by 4 bases and J by 0 bases, with 7 bases left in between. CDR1 is KGHSH, CDR2 LQKENI, per germline. The CDR3 sequence is CASSHTNSNQPQHF. CDR3 DNA: TGTGCCAGCTCACATACGAATAGCAATCAGCCCCAGCATTTT.

This clonotype showed up many times. The gene calls are TRBV29-1 and TRBJ2-5, with unresolved D. The CDR3 is 12 residues long. Germline V gene data show CDR1 as SQVTM and CDR2 as ANQGSEA. V dropped 7 bases and J dropped 0 bases, with 9 bases sitting between them. The CDR3 sequence: CSAFRYQETQYF. The CDR3, as DNA: TGCAGCGCATTCAGGTACCAAGAGACCCAGTACTTC. The full variable domain, its missing parts supplied by reference TRBV29-1 and TRBJ2-5, is SAVISQKPSRDICQRGTSLTIQCQVDSQVTMMFWYRQQPGQSLTLIATANQGSEATYESGFVIDKFPISRPNLTFSTLTVSNMSPEDSSIYLCSAFRYQETQYFGPGTRLLVL.

V gene TRBV5-4 combines with J gene TRBJ2-1, with D possibly matching TRBD2 (6 bases). From germline, CDR1 is SGHNT and CDR2 YYREEE (reference sequence). The CDR3 consists of 14 residues. The germline V and J ends were trimmed by 4 bases and 2 bases, with 10 bases remaining between them. The CDR3 region has the DNA TGTGCCAGCAGCATCCGGACTACCTACAATGAGCAGTTCTTC. Its protein product is CASSIRTTYNEQFF.

This clonotype was recorded a few times. The chain links TRBV18 to TRBJ2-3, with D perhaps assigned TRBD1 or TRBD2 (6 bases each). The ends were cut back, 2 bases at V and 4 bases at J, with 16 bases in the middle. This CDR3 comprises 16 residues. Germline values: CDR1 KGHSH, CDR2 LQKENI. CDR3 in DNA: TGTGCCAGCTCACCAGGGTCCGAAAGGGGGGCAGATACGCAGTATTTT. Translation gives CASSPGSERGADTQYF.

This clonotype has at least ten counts. The rearrangement joins TRBV28 to TRBJ2-7; D may be TRBD1 (6 bases). CDR3 size: 14 residues. V was cut by 6 bases and J by 7 bases, with 19 bases left in between. Germline V lookup: CDR1 MDHEN, CDR2 SYDVKM. DNA for the CDR3: TGTGCCAGCAGCCCAGGACAGATCGGGCGAGAGCAGTACTTC. This translates into CASSPGQIGREQYF.

The gene calls are TRBV28 and TRBJ1-1; TRBD1 might be the D (5 bases). V gave up 2 bases and J gave up 9 bases, with 13 bases separating them. This CDR3 comprises 13 residues. Per the germline V gene, CDR1 is MDHEN and CDR2 is SYDVKM. CDR3 loop: CASSLLSGLQAFF. In nucleotides, the CDR3 is TGTGCCAGCAGTTTACTGTCGGGACTACAAGCTTTCTTT.

This clonotype was detected a few times. The genes are TRBV20-1 and TRBJ2-3; 13 nucleotides align to TRBD2. CDR3 size: 18 residues. CDR1 and CDR2 (germline): DFQATT, SNEGSKA (reference sequence). J was trimmed by 4 bases and V by 1 base; bases with no gene match: 11. The CDR3 sequence: CSARGWTSGSSGSDTQYF. The CDR3 nucleotides read TGCAGTGCTAGAGGCTGGACTAGCGGGAGTTCTGGGTCAGATACGCAGTATTTT.

The sample holds many counts of this clonotype. The rearrangement links TRBV28 to TRBJ2-5; 8 bases are a match to TRBD2. CDR1 and CDR2 from the germline V gene are MDHEN and SYDVKM. This CDR3 contains 14 residues. The ends lost 8 bases at V and 5 bases at J; junction bases unmatched: 10. The DNA of the CDR3 is TGTGCCAGCGCCCGGGGGGGACCAAGGGAGACCCAGTACTTC. It yields the protein CASARGGPRETQYF.

The chain recombines TRBV7-2 with TRBJ2-7; 8 bases match TRBD1. The CDR3 has 15 amino acids. Germline values: CDR1 SGHTA, CDR2 FQGNSA. The junction had 10 bases not matched to a gene; V was cut back by 5 bases and J by 4 bases. The CDR3 is CASSAPGQVIYEQYF. CDR3 bases: TGTGCCAGCAGCGCACCGGGACAGGTGATATACGAGCAGTACTTC.